The present T cell receptor (beta chain) was sequenced within a study of CD8 T cells in ankylosing spondylitis. Using quantitative 5'-RACE with molecular barcodes, the authors made TCR beta libraries. One entry per CDR3 protein results from TCRdb running MiXCR on the 5' RACE reads. The table shows 350,000 or so distinct CDR3 sequences, with about 15% occurring only once. Germline lookup yields CDR1 KGHSH and CDR2 LQKENI. Trimming removed 3 bases from V and 12 bases from J, with 12 bases in between. The CDR3 is 12 amino acids. This clonotype was recorded at least ten times. The chain employs TRBV18 and TRBJ2-1; D gene unclear. The origin of this receptor is a male donor with ankylosing spondylitis or in good health (not recorded which). Sequenced material: blood, either unsorted or a sorted T cell fraction (not recorded which). Here the CDR3 reads CASSPRISVQFF. The DNA of the CDR3 is TGTGCCAGCTCACCCCGCATATCGGTGCAGTTCTTC.